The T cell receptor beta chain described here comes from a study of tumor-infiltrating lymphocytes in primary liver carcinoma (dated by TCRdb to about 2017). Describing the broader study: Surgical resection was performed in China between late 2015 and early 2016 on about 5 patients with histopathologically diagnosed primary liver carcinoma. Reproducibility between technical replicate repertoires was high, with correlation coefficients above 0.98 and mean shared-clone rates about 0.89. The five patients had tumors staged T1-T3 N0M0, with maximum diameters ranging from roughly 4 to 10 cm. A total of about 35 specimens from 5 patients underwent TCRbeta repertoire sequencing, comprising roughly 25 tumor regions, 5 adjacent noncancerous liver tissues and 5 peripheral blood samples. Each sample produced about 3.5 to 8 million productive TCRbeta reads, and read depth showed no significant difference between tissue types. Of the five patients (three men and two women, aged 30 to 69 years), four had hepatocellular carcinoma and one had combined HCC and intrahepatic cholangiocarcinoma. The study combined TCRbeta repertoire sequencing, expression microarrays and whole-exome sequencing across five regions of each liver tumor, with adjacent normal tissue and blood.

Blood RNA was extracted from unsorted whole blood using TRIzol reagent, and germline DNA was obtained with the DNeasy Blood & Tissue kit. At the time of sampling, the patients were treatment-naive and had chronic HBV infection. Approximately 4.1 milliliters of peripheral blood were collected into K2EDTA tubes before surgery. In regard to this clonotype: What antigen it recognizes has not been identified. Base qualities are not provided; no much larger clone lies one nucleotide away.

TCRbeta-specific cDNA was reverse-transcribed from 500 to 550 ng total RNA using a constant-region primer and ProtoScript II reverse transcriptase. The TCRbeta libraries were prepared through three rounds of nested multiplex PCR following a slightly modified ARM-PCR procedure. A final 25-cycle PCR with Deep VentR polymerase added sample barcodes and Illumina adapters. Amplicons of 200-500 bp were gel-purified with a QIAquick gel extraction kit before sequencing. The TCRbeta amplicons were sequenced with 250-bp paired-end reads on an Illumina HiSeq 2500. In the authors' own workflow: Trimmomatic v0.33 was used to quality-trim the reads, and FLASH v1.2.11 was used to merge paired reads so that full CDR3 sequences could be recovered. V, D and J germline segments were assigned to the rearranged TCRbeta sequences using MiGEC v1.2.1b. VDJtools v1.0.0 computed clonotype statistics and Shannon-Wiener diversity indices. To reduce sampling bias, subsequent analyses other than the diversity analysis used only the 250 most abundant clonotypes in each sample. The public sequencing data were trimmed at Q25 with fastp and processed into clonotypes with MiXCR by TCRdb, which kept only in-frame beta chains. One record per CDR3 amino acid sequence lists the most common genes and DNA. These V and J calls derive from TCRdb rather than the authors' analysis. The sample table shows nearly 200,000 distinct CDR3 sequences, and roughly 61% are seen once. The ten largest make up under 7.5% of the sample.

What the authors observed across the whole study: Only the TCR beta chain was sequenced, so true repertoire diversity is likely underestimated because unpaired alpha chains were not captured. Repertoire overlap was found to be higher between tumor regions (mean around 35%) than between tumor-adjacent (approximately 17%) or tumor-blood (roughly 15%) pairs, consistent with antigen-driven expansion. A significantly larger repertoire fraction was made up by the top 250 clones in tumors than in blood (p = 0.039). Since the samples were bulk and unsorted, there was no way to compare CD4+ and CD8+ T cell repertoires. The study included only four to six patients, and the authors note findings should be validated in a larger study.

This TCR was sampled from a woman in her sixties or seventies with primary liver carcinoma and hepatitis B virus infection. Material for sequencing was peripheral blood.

The nucleotides read TGTGCCAGCTCGGGACTAGCGGGCGACGAGCAGTACTTC. This translates into CASSGLAGDEQYF. This chain joins TRBV18 to TRBJ2-7; 12 central nucleotides agree with TRBD2. The CDR3 sequence holds 13 residues, the cysteine and phenylalanine included. The CDR3 DNA has 39 bases and is translated from base 1. CDR1 is given as KGHSH and CDR2 as LQKENI, both from the germline V gene. The germline V end is reduced by 6 bases and the J end by 5 bases; junction bases left unmatched: 2. The variable domain in full, with residues beyond the CDR3 obtained from the reference TRBV18 and TRBJ2-7 genes, is NAGVMQNPRHLVRRRGQEARLRCSPMKGHSHVYWYRQLPEEGLKFMVYLQKENIIDESGMPKERFSAEFPKEGPSILRIQQVVRGDSAAYFCASSGLAGDEQYFGPGTRLTVT.